The TCR beta chain under discussion was sequenced for a study of blood T cells in healthy people across ages (dated by TCRdb to about 2015). Regarding the research as a whole: In model experiments, template switching captured about one uniquely barcoded TCR beta cDNA molecule for every two T cells. Age-related changes in TCR beta repertoire diversity were measured in the study by deep sequencing normalized with unique cDNA molecular identifiers. Donors were grouped into four age groups: young (average roughly 15 years), middle-aged (39), aged (roughly 67) and long-lived (approximately 82). To avoid experimental bias, donors of different ages were spread randomly across the sequencing lanes. For two donors (one aged 18 to 30 and one aged 80 or older), the study analyzed two additional independent replicas of 1 million unique cDNA reads from the same blood draw. Paper-wide results and their limitations: Total diversity estimates from one million sequenced T cells were considered lower bounds and underestimates. As age increased, observed TCR beta diversity per million T cells dropped in a roughly linear way, and a significant reduction was already evident by age 40. Since profiling was done on bulk unsorted PBMCs, naive and antigen-experienced compartments could not be conclusively compared. A strong correlation was found between observed TCR beta diversity and the percentage of naive T cells measured by flow cytometry. The CMV infection status of donors was not known, potentially confounding age-related changes in expanded clonotypes. Compared with the aged group, more naive CD4+ T cells, fewer expanded clones and increased TCR diversity were shown by the long-lived group, suggesting age selection.

Receptor libraries were prepared by 5' RACE. TCRdb shows the sequencer as Illumina HiSeq 2500. A second roughly 6 to 11 cycle PCR used a sample-barcoded 5' primer and a J-beta primer mix. A unique molecular identifier was introduced onto each TCR beta cDNA molecule by a template-switch 5' adaptor carrying 12 random nucleotides. Each sample yielded at least 3 million CDR3-containing paired-end reads. The Mint cDNA synthesis kit, primed by a TRBC-specific oligonucleotide, was used to synthesize first-strand cDNA from all RNA. Following uracil-DNA glycosylase treatment, a first 18-cycle PCR with universal primers M1SS and BC2_uni_R was performed on all cDNA. As for how the authors treated the data: For normalization, 1 million high-quality reads, each with a distinct molecular identifier, were randomly selected from each sample. Reads sharing molecular identifiers were discarded rather than binned into consensus sequences. MiTCR, with a Q25 quality threshold and the strictest error-elimination algorithm, was used for CDR3 identification, clonotype clustering and error correction. A nonparametric unseen species model with Euler transformation was used to estimate lower-bound total TCR beta diversity. TCRdb itself trimmed the public reads at Q25 with fastp, ran MiXCR and retained productive beta chains. Here each entry gathers all rows of one CDR3 protein and keeps the most common genes and DNA. The V and J calls follow TCRdb's processing rather than the paper's. The sample data list 1.5 million to 1.9 million distinct CDR3 sequences, and about 42% of these were observed just once. Around 4% of the sample rests with the top ten.

The approximately 39 donors, aged about 6 to 100 years, were systemically healthy Caucasian individuals from Russia. Approximately 9.3 milliliters of peripheral blood were drawn from each donor into EDTA-treated Vacutainer tubes. Ficoll-Paque density-gradient centrifugation was used to isolate PBMCs, with at least 6.5 million per sample. Trizol reagent was used to extract total RNA from the PBMCs, yielding at least 6 micrograms per sample. For every donor, an aliquot of PBMCs went through flow cytometry to measure the percentages of naive CD45RAhigh/CD27high T cells. Notes on this clonotype: It lacks a known antigen. No qualities accompany the bases; no much larger clone lies one base away.

The germline V gene (reference sequence) supplies CDR1 DFQATT and CDR2 SNEGSKA. The CDR3 starts with the cysteine, ends with the phenylalanine, and has 11 residues. Only the CDR3 part of the read is kept: 33 bases, read in frame from the first base. V is reduced by 5 bases and J by 1 base, leaving a spacing of 5 bases between them. The specimen was blood. This chain joins TRBV20-1 to TRBJ1-1; the D gene is not confidently resolved. The TCR comes from a woman younger than 35 in good health. The nucleotides read TGCAGTGCTGAGACGAACACTGAAGCTTTCTTT. The encoded protein is CSAETNTEAFF.